These T cell receptor beta chains were read from a single sample in a study of blood T cell repertoires in COVID-19. Produced via immunoSEQ multiplex PCR; TCRdb's table is partial and in-frame only. The sample carries around 170,000 clones, about 81% recorded once. The material sequenced was peripheral blood. The receptors shown here come from a man aged 30 to 39 with active or convalescent COVID-19. CDR3s include the opening cysteine and the closing phenylalanine or tryptophan. Each record gives: CDR3 protein, CDR3 DNA, D gene, clone size, V gene, J gene. D genes are given only for firm matches. Rows may omit the clone size; those that give it use once, few, many or a size class.

cdr3_aa: CASSPGQSNQPQHF; cdr3_nt: TGTGCCAGCTCACCGGGGCAGAGCAATCAGCCCCAGCATTTT; d_call: .; clone_size: .; v_call: TRBV18; j_call: TRBJ1-5
cdr3_aa: CASSAAGIGQPQHF; cdr3_nt: TGTGCCAGCAGTGCCGCAGGGATCGGTCAGCCCCAGCATTTT; d_call: .; clone_size: .; v_call: TRBV2; j_call: TRBJ1-5
cdr3_aa: CASRTGLAAGTQYF; cdr3_nt: TGTGCCAGCAGGACCGGACTAGCGGCGGGGACCCAGTACTTC; d_call: TRBD2; clone_size: .; v_call: TRBV2; j_call: TRBJ2-5
cdr3_aa: CASSRNRAADTEAFF; cdr3_nt: TGCGCCAGCAGCCGTAACAGGGCCGCGGACACTGAAGCTTTCTTT; d_call: .; clone_size: .; v_call: TRBV4-1; j_call: TRBJ1-1
cdr3_aa: CASSPLRWGGQPQHF; cdr3_nt: TGTGCCAGCAGTCCCCTGAGATGGGGAGGCCAGCCCCAGCATTTT; d_call: .; clone_size: .; v_call: TRBV6-5; j_call: TRBJ1-5
cdr3_aa: CASSRRGRGATNEKLFF; cdr3_nt: TGTGCCAGCAGCCGAAGAGGGAGGGGCGCGACTAATGAAAAACTGTTTTTT; d_call: .; clone_size: once; v_call: TRBV11-3; j_call: TRBJ1-4
cdr3_aa: CASSDSSSNQPQHF; cdr3_nt: TGTGCCAGTAGTGACAGCTCTAGCAATCAGCCCCAGCATTTT; d_call: .; clone_size: few; v_call: TRBV19; j_call: TRBJ1-5
cdr3_aa: CASSLDFVTDTQYF; cdr3_nt: TGTGCCAGCAGCTTAGACTTTGTCACAGATACGCAGTATTTT; d_call: .; clone_size: .; v_call: TRBV7-9; j_call: TRBJ2-3
cdr3_aa: CATSDNSSGGLPYEQYF; cdr3_nt: TGTGCCACCAGTGATAATAGTTCAGGGGGCCTACCCTACGAGCAGTACTTC; d_call: TRBD1; clone_size: .; v_call: TRBV24-1; j_call: TRBJ2-7
cdr3_aa: CATSDQDGTDGNYGYTF; cdr3_nt: TGTGCCACCAGTGACCAGGACGGGACAGATGGTAACTATGGCTACACCTTC; d_call: TRBD1; clone_size: .; v_call: TRBV24-1; j_call: TRBJ1-2
cdr3_aa: CASSQDGQGDYGYTF; cdr3_nt: TGCGCCAGCAGCCAAGATGGACAGGGGGACTATGGCTACACCTTC; d_call: TRBD1; clone_size: once; v_call: TRBV4-3; j_call: TRBJ1-2
cdr3_aa: CASSIRQGSEKLFF; cdr3_nt: TGTGCCAGCAGCATAAGACAGGGGTCGGAAAAACTGTTTTTT; d_call: TRBD1; clone_size: .; v_call: TRBV5-5; j_call: TRBJ1-4
cdr3_aa: CASSFSREAFF; cdr3_nt: TGTGCCAGCAGTTTTTCTCGTGAAGCTTTCTTT; d_call: .; clone_size: .; v_call: TRBV12-3/TRBV12-4; j_call: TRBJ1-1
cdr3_aa: CASSQAYRGPGNYGYTF; cdr3_nt: TGCGCCAGCAGCCAAGCGTACAGGGGGCCGGGTAACTATGGCTACACCTTC; d_call: TRBD1; clone_size: .; v_call: TRBV4-3; j_call: TRBJ1-2